This TCR beta chain was sequenced in a study of shared clonotypes between healthy human individuals. General study points: Enrolling few donors narrowed the genetic and exposure-history diversity that was represented. Only blood was sampled, and tissue TCR repertoires likely differ from blood ones.

The authors ran unsorted PBMC replicate PCRs on 250 to 350 ng DNA, about 31,000 T cell genomes. As processed by the authors: Filtering differed, since immunoSEQ gave only junction sequences and no quality scores. Sequenced by immunoSEQ multiplex PCR; TCRdb stores in-frame clones only, minus some. D and trimming were read from the DNA, whereas the V and J calls and clone size are those reported in that table. This sample has approximately 480,000 clones, with 75% to 80% found just once. This CDR3 has 15 amino acids. CDR1 is SGHNT and CDR2 is YYREEE in the germline V gene (reference sequence). Trimming shortened V by 1 base and J by 4 bases, and 14 bases separated the two germline ends. Worth noting for this clone: Its antigen is as yet unknown.

The sample comprised PBMCs. The chain combines TRBV5-4 with TRBJ1-2; D not resolved. The clonotype comes from a woman aged 35 to 49 in good health. Some clones in this sample may be carry-over from other donors' samples. The CDR3 region is CASSLNGDRGYGYTF. The CDR3 DNA reads as TGTGCCAGCAGCTTGAACGGCGATCGCGGCTATGGCTACACCTTC. The full variable domain, completed using reference TRBV5-4 and TRBJ1-2, is ETGVTQSPTHLIKTRGQQVTLRCSSQSGHNTVSWYQQALGQGPQFIFQYYREEENGRGNFPPRFSGLQFPNYSSELNVNALELDDSALYLCASSLNGDRGYGYTFGSGTRLTVV.